These 21 T cell receptor beta chains originate from one sample sequenced in a study of cytomegalovirus exposure and HLA in healthy donors. The PCR was carried out with 60 Vbeta primers and 13 Jbeta primers. The protocol was immunoSEQ multiplex PCR, while the TCRdb copy is restricted to in-frame clones and leaves out a portion. The data contain about 150,000 clones, less than 90% of them singletons. The specimen was PBMCs. These receptor sequences come from a woman aged 18-35 years in good health and CMV-seronegative.

This clone was seen a single time. J is TRBJ1-4 and V is TRBV5-6, with a weak D call TRBD1 (6 bases). Germline-derived CDR1 and CDR2 are SGHDT and YYEEEE. The CDR3 extends over 14 amino acids. Trimming took 2 bases from V and 8 from J, leaving 13 bases between them. This CDR3 reads CASSFRGGGEKLFF. The CDR3 DNA reads TGTGCCAGCAGCTTCAGAGGGGGGGGAGAAAAACTGTTTTTT.

The genes are TRBV5-6 and TRBJ2-4, with 7 nucleotides matching TRBD2. CDR3 length: 16 amino acids. CDR1 and CDR2 (germline): SGHDT, YYEEEE. V dropped 4 bases and J dropped 0; count of bases not matched to a gene: 7. The CDR3, as DNA: TGTGCCAGCAGCGTGGGGCTAGCGGTAGCCAAAAACATTCAGTACTTC. Encoded protein: CASSVGLAVAKNIQYF.

This chain connects TRBV10-1 to TRBJ2-5; TRBD2 matches at 9 bases. Germline V lookup: CDR1 WNHNN, CDR2 SYGVQD (reference sequence). CDR3 length equals 14 residues. J lost 2 bases, V lost 8 bases, and 6 bases had no gene match. The chain's CDR3 is CASPITSGQETQYF. CDR3 in DNA: TGCGCCAGCCCGATCACTAGCGGGCAAGAGACCCAGTACTTC.

The V call is TRBV19, the J call TRBJ1-1; 7 bases match TRBD1. After removal of 5 bases from V and 4 bases from J, the junction contained 10 bases not matched to a gene. The CDR3 is 15 residues long. Germline V gives CDR1 LNHDA, CDR2 SQIVND (reference sequence). CDR3 coding DNA: TGTGCCAGTAGTCCCCCGACAGGGCGGTCCACTGAAGCTTTCTTT. This encodes CASSPPTGRSTEAFF.

The V call is TRBV29-1, the J call TRBJ1-3, with a tentative D call TRBD1 (5 bases). CDR3 length: 12 amino acids. The germline V gene encodes CDR1 SQVTM and CDR2 ANQGSEA. Deletions cut 4 bases from V and 3 bases from J, with 7 bases between. CDR3: CSVAGVGNTIYF. CDR3 DNA: TGCAGCGTTGCGGGGGTTGGAAACACCATATATTTT.

The V and J genes are TRBV19 and TRBJ1-5; maybe TRBD1 (5 bases). CDR3 length: 16 residues. The V gene's germline CDR1 is LNHDA and CDR2 SQIVND (reference sequence). With 7 bases removed from V and 1 base from J, the gap between germline ends came to 17 bases. The CDR3 nucleotides read TGTGCCAGTACCGAAACGGGGGGGGTGAGCAATCAGCCCCAGCATTTT. Translating it yields CASTETGGVSNQPQHF. Using reference TRBV19 and TRBJ1-5 for the parts outside the CDR3, the full variable domain is DGGITQSPKYLFRKEGQNVTLSCEQNLNHDAMYWYRQDPGQGLRLIYYSQIVNDFQKGDIAEGYSVSREKKESFPLTVTSAQKNPTAFYLCASTETGGVSNQPQHFGDGTRLSIL.

DNA for the CDR3: TGTGCCAGCTCAAACGTGGTTACTAGTTCACCCCTCCACTTT. It codes for CASSNVVTSSPLHF. The genes are TRBV18 and TRBJ1-6; D uncertain. The CDR3 has 14 amino acids. Between the trimmed V and J ends, which lost 5 bases and 9 bases, there was a span of 14 bases. Germline values: CDR1 KGHSH, CDR2 LQKENI.

This chain uses TRBV18 with TRBJ1-2, with 9 positions matching TRBD1. Germline CDR1 reads KGHSH; CDR2 reads LQKENI. There are 15 residues in the CDR3. Trimming removed 3 bases from V and 1 base from J; junction bases left unmatched: 3. The CDR3 DNA follows: TGTGCCAGCTCACCGGGACAGGGTGTTAACTATGGCTACACCTTC. Translation gives CASSPGQGVNYGYTF.

This chain joins TRBV10-1 and TRBJ2-7; tentative D call: TRBD2 (6 bases). Deletions cut 11 bases from V and 6 bases from J, with 23 bases between. The CDR3 runs 14 residues. Germline V gene lookup returns CDR1 WNHNN and CDR2 SYGVQD (reference sequence). CDR3 nucleotides: TGCGCCTCTGCCGCGGGGTCCCTCCTAGGCGAGCAGTACTTC. Its translation: CASAAGSLLGEQYF.

The chain employs TRBV19 and TRBJ1-1, with 11 bases matching TRBD1. Germline CDR1 LNHDA, CDR2 SQIVND (reference sequence). This CDR3 comprises 19 residues. V was pared by 4 bases and J by 1 base, with 14 bases of the junction left unmatched. CDR3 protein: CASSRSLWTGGGRNTEAFF. In nucleotides, the CDR3 is TGTGCCAGTAGTAGGTCTTTGTGGACAGGGGGCGGGAGGAACACTGAAGCTTTCTTT.

The V and J genes are TRBV6-1 and TRBJ1-3, with D tentatively TRBD1 (5 bases). Germline V gene data show CDR1 as MNHNS and CDR2 as SASEGT. This CDR3 region has 15 residues. V was pared by 4 bases and J by 0 bases, with 10 bases between. In nucleotides, the CDR3 is TGTGCCAGCAGTGTGGGGCGCAACTCTGGAAACACCATATATTTT. This sequence encodes CASSVGRNSGNTIYF.

This chain links TRBV7-9 with TRBJ1-1, with D unclear. Germline CDR1 SEHNR, CDR2 FQNEAQ (reference sequence). The CDR3 runs to 15 residues. The ends were cut back, 0 bases at V and 2 bases at J, with 10 bases in the middle. For the CDR3, the DNA is TGTGCCAGCAGCTTAGCGAGGGTCACCAACACTGAAGCTTTCTTT. Its protein product is CASSLARVTNTEAFF.

The chain links TRBV19 to TRBJ1-4; D gene ambiguous. Germline V gene data show CDR1 as LNHDA and CDR2 as SQIVND (reference sequence). Trimming pared 9 bases from V and 8 bases from J, leaving 13 bases between. The CDR3 covers 12 residues. CDR3 residues: CASSLSTEKLFF. The DNA of the CDR3 is TGTGCCAGCTCGCTTTCAACAGAAAAACTGTTTTTT. Looking up the rest from reference TRBV19 and TRBJ1-4 gives the full variable domain: DGGITQSPKYLFRKEGQNVTLSCEQNLNHDAMYWYRQDPGQGLRLIYYSQIVNDFQKGDIAEGYSVSREKKESFPLTVTSAQKNPTAFYLCASSLSTEKLFFGSGTQLSVL.

A word on this clone: A junction end diverges from the germline sequence, so it may reflect a read error. The rearrangement uses TRBV7-7 and TRBJ2-2, with D unresolved. The CDR3 is 14 amino acids. Looked up from germline, CDR1 is SSHAT and CDR2 is FNYEAQ (reference sequence). The CDR3 protein is CASSLESGTGELFF. CDR3 bases: TGTGCTAGCAGCTTAGAGTCGGGTACCGGGGAGCTGTTTTTT.

The chain links TRBV28 to TRBJ2-2; D is unresolved. Trimming stripped 11 bases from V and 2 bases from J, with 12 bases between. This CDR3 contains 13 residues. The germline V gene encodes CDR1 MDHEN and CDR2 SYDVKM. DNA of the CDR3: TGTGCCTCACGTGACACCAACACCGGGGAGCTGTTTTTT. Translation gives CASRDTNTGELFF. The full variable domain, rest sourced from reference TRBV28 and TRBJ2-2, is DVKVTQSSRYLVKRTGEKVFLECVQDMDHENMFWYRQDPGLGLRLIYFSYDVKMKEKGDIPEGYSVSREKKERFSLILESASTNQTSMYLCASRDTNTGELFFGEGSRLTVL.

The chain joins TRBV5-6 to TRBJ1-2; a weak D match, TRBD1 (6 bases). CDR1 and CDR2 (germline): SGHDT, YYEEEE. The CDR3 runs 13 residues. V shed 5 bases and J shed 4 bases, with 12 bases lying between them. The CDR3 nucleotides are TGTGCCAGCAGTCGAGGGGGTGGCTATGGCTACACCTTC. Protein product: CASSRGGGYGYTF.

The chain has TRBV25-1 and TRBJ2-2; 8 positions agree with TRBD1. This CDR3 has 14 amino acids. Germline V gene data show CDR1 as MGHDK and CDR2 as SYGVNS. The CDR3 nucleotides read TGTGTTACTAGCCGGACAGGGATAGCCGGGGAGCTGTTTTTT. It translates to CVTSRTGIAGELFF.

The chain links TRBV30 to TRBJ1-2, with D possibly matching TRBD1 (6 bases). V shed 4 bases and J shed 13 bases, with 16 bases lying between them. The CDR3 totals 11 residues. The germline V gene has CDR1 GTSNPN and CDR2 SVGIG (reference sequence). CDR3 sequence reads: CAWTYLGDTTF. CDR3 nucleotides: TGTGCCTGGACCTACCTTGGGGACACCACCTTC.

The chain combines TRBV7-2 with TRBJ2-3; 8 nucleotides align to TRBD1. Germline V gene data show CDR1 as SGHTA and CDR2 as FQGNSA. This CDR3 is 15 amino acids long. V shed 2 bases and J 2 bases; nucleotides not matched to a gene: 3. DNA for the CDR3: TGTGCCAGCAGCTTAATGGACAGGGACACAGATACGCAGTATTTT. It codes for CASSLMDRDTDTQYF.

CDR3 amino acids: CASSYRTDEKLFF. The CDR3, as DNA: TGTGCCAGCAGTTACAGGACAGACGAAAAACTGTTTTTT. The chain is built from TRBV27 and TRBJ1-4; weak D call: TRBD1 (6 bases). Deletions cut 4 bases from V and 8 bases from J, with 11 bases between. Germline V CDR1 and CDR2: MNHEY, SMNVEV (reference sequence). The CDR3 is made up of 13 amino acids.

The sample holds a few counts of this clone. The chain links TRBV2 to TRBJ1-5; 11 bases are shared with TRBD1. The germline gives CDR1 SNHLY, CDR2 FYNNEI. There are 14 residues in the CDR3. V shed 7 bases and J 5 bases; nucleotides not matched to a gene: 4. The CDR3 is CASTSDRGHQPQHF. In DNA form, the CDR3 reads TGTGCCAGCACTTCGGACAGGGGGCATCAGCCCCAGCATTTT.